The 27 T cell receptor beta chains reported below all come from one sample, sequenced in a study of CD8 T cells in Susac syndrome. The RNA, about 0.45 to 1 ug, was put through reverse transcription using random hexamers. TCRdb processed the immunoSEQ multiplex PCR reads anew with MiXCR; each CDR3 protein has one entry. The table records roughly 190,000 distinct CDR3 sequences, roughly nine tenths of them present only once. Sequencing was carried out using CD4+ T cells from PBMCs. Receptors were obtained from a human donor with Susac syndrome.

The chain uses TRBV10-1 and TRBJ2-7; the match to TRBD2 covers 7 bases. The CDR3 sequence is 15 residues long. V lost 2 bases and J lost 5; bases outside the gene matches: 9. Germline-derived CDR1 and CDR2 are WNHNN and SYGVQD (reference sequence). The CDR3: CASSEETGGRDEQYF. CDR3 DNA sequence: TGCGCCAGCAGTGAGGAGACGGGGGGTCGCGACGAGCAGTACTTC.

In the case of this clonotype: A read error may produce the germline difference seen at one junction end. The chain links TRBV7-7 to TRBJ2-7, with D unresolved. Germline lookup yields CDR1 SSHAT and CDR2 FNYEAQ (reference sequence). The CDR3 is 14 amino acids. CDR3 coding DNA: TGTGCTAGCAGCCCACCTTTTAGGCCCTACGAGCAGTACTTC. Encoded protein: CASSPPFRPYEQYF. Supplemented by reference TRBV7-7 and TRBJ2-7, the full variable domain reads GAGVSQSPRYKVTKRGQDVTLRCDPISSHATLYWYQQALGQGPEFLTYFNYEAQPDKSGLPSDRFSAERPEGSISTLTIQRTEQRDSAMYRCASSPPFRPYEQYFGPGTRLTVT.

The CDR3 loop is CSALQREAIPGEQFF. DNA for the CDR3: TGCAGTGCCCTCCAGCGGGAGGCAATTCCAGGGGAGCAGTTCTTC. The chain carries TRBV20-1 and TRBJ2-1; 9 bases line up with TRBD2. V gave up 6 bases and J gave up 10 bases; unmatched junction bases: 16. From germline, CDR1 is DFQATT and CDR2 SNEGSKA (reference sequence). This CDR3 is 15 amino acids long.

This chain links TRBV24-1 with TRBJ2-7; the match to TRBD1 covers 9 bases. V lost 0 bases, J lost 0 bases, and 5 bases stayed unmatched. CDR1 and CDR2 from the germline V gene are KGHDR and SFDVKD. The CDR3 loop spans 17 amino acids. CDR3 sequence: CATSDLGDRDISYEQYF. As DNA, the CDR3 is TGTGCCACCAGTGATTTGGGGGACAGGGACATCTCCTACGAGCAGTACTTC.

The chain employs TRBV9 and TRBJ2-3; 10 bases fit TRBD2. Germline loops: CDR1 SGDLS, CDR2 YYNGEE. The CDR3 is made up of 15 amino acids. The V and J ends lost 0 bases and 7 bases, in that order; junction bases with no gene match: 5. The DNA for the CDR3 is TGTGCCAGCAGCGTAGCGACTAGCGGGCTCCATACGCAGTATTTT. This gives the protein CASSVATSGLHTQYF.

This clonotype was counted a single time. This chain links TRBV6-1 with TRBJ2-5; D not certain. In germline, CDR1 is MNHNS, CDR2 SASEGT. Trimming removed 3 bases from V and 7 bases from J, with 9 bases in between. This CDR3 spans 12 amino acids. The CDR3 region is CASSEGLWTQYF. The CDR3, as DNA: TGTGCCAGCAGTGAGGGCTTGTGGACCCAGTACTTC.

This chain joins TRBV9 and TRBJ2-6; 7 nucleotides line up with TRBD1. After removal of 3 bases from V and 0 bases from J, the junction contained 9 bases not matched to a gene. CDR1 SGDLS and CDR2 YYNGEE come from the germline V gene. The CDR3 extends over 18 amino acids. The chain's CDR3 is CASSAPPGQRSGANVLTF. The DNA of the CDR3 is TGTGCCAGCAGCGCCCCCCCGGGACAGCGCTCTGGGGCCAACGTCCTGACTTTC.

V is TRBV7-2 and J is TRBJ2-5; TRBD2 matches 11 bases. The J segment lost 5 bases and the V segment lost 1 base, leaving 6 bases of the junction unmatched. The length of the CDR3 is 16 residues. Looked up from germline, CDR1 is SGHTA and CDR2 is FQGNSA. In DNA, the CDR3 is TGTGCCAGCAGCTTAGGGGTAGCGGGAGGGCGGGAGACCCAGTACTTC. It codes for CASSLGVAGGRETQYF.

V is TRBV3-1 and J is TRBJ1-1; 7 bases align to TRBD1. CDR3 size: 13 residues. CDR1 is LGHDT, CDR2 YNNKEL, per germline (reference sequence). The ends lost 1 base at V and 10 bases at J; junction bases unmatched: 6. In DNA, the CDR3 is TGTGCCAGCAGCCAAGGGTCGAGACAGGGAGCTTTCTTT. Translation gives CASSQGSRQGAFF.

This rearrangement joins TRBV19 to TRBJ2-7; D is unclear. This CDR3 has 14 amino acids. V dropped 3 bases and J dropped 0 bases, with 9 bases sitting between them. CDR1 and CDR2 (germline): LNHDA, SQIVND (reference sequence). The CDR3 is CASSISYSSYEQYF. The CDR3 DNA sequence: TGTGCCAGTAGTATCTCTTATTCCTCCTACGAGCAGTACTTC. Combining the CDR3 with reference TRBV19 and TRBJ2-7 gives the whole variable domain DGGITQSPKYLFRKEGQNVTLSCEQNLNHDAMYWYRQDPGQGLRLIYYSQIVNDFQKGDIAEGYSVSREKKESFPLTVTSAQKNPTAFYLCASSISYSSYEQYFGPGTRLTVT.

The chain combines TRBV6-2 or TRBV6-3 with TRBJ1-1; no reliable D call. The CDR3 has 13 residues. V was clipped by 2 bases and J by 4 bases, with 8 bases between them. Germline lookup yields CDR1 MNHEY and CDR2 SVGEGT. The CDR3 coding sequence is TGTGCCAGCAGTTACGGCCAGTTCACTGAAGCTTTCTTT. Translated, it gives CASSYGQFTEAFF.

The rearrangement uses TRBV4-1 and TRBJ2-3; 7 bases are a match to TRBD2. CDR3 size: 16 residues. The junction had 7 bases not matched to a gene; V was cut back by 1 base and J by 3 bases. The V gene's germline CDR1 is MGHRA and CDR2 YSYEKL. CDR3 protein: CASSQGTRMATDTQYF. CDR3 nucleotides: TGCGCCAGCAGCCAAGGGACTAGAATGGCGACAGATACGCAGTATTTT.

This clonotype has only one observation. The chain combines TRBV19 with TRBJ2-5; D unclear. V lost 2 bases and J 1 base, leaving 2 bases between the germline ends. The CDR3 runs 12 residues. The germline V gene encodes CDR1 LNHDA and CDR2 SQIVND (reference sequence). The CDR3 protein is CASSITQETQYF. DNA of the CDR3: TGTGCCAGTAGTATAACCCAAGAGACCCAGTACTTC.

V gene TRBV28 combines with J gene TRBJ2-7; D possibly matches TRBD1 or TRBD2 (5 bases each). Germline loops: CDR1 MDHEN, CDR2 SYDVKM. With 6 bases removed from V and 6 bases from J, the gap between germline ends came to 15 bases. CDR3 length: 13 amino acids. The CDR3 here is CASRGVVLSEQYF. DNA for the CDR3: TGTGCCAGCAGGGGGGTGGTGCTATCCGAGCAGTACTTC.

The rearrangement uses TRBV6-6 and TRBJ1-2, with D unresolved. V was trimmed by 7 bases and J by 5 bases, leaving 14 bases between them. CDR3 length equals 13 residues. Germline CDR1 is MNHNY and CDR2 is SVGAGI (reference sequence). For the CDR3, the DNA is TGTGCCAGCAATCCCTCAGCTAGTTATGGCTACACCTTC. It yields the protein CASNPSASYGYTF.

The chain has TRBV12-3 or TRBV12-4 and TRBJ1-3; D not resolved. The CDR3 totals 13 residues. V lost 6 bases and J lost 0, with 6 bases in between. The CDR3: CASSRASGNTIYF. CDR3 coding DNA: TGTGCCAGCAGCCGCGCCTCTGGAAACACCATATATTTT.

J is TRBJ2-3 and V is TRBV20-1, with 13 nucleotides matching TRBD2. Trimming cost V 5 bases and J 3 bases; bases outside gene matches: 14. This CDR3 spans 18 amino acids. Per the germline V gene, CDR1 is DFQATT and CDR2 is SNEGSKA (reference sequence). The CDR3 protein is CSAQTSGTSGIETDTQYF. In DNA, the CDR3 is TGCAGTGCTCAGACCTCCGGGACTAGCGGGATAGAGACAGATACGCAGTATTTT.

This clonotype has only one observation. This chain uses TRBV10-3 with TRBJ2-3; 9 bases agree with TRBD2. In germline, CDR1 is ENHRY, CDR2 SYGVKD. The length of the CDR3 is 14 residues. V was clipped by 4 bases and J by 1 base; unmatched bases: 0. The CDR3 is CAISGTSGTDTQYF. The CDR3, as DNA: TGTGCCATCAGTGGGACTAGCGGCACAGATACGCAGTATTTT.

The V and J genes are TRBV28 and TRBJ1-5; tentative D call: TRBD1 (6 bases). V shed 8 bases and J shed 0 bases, with 14 bases lying between them. Germline lookup yields CDR1 MDHEN and CDR2 SYDVKM. The CDR3 totals 15 residues. The CDR3 nucleotides read TGTGCCAGCGGGGGGCAGGGAAATAGCAATCAGCCCCAGCATTTT. As protein: CASGGQGNSNQPQHF.

This clonotype was seen a few times. The gene calls are TRBV5-1 and TRBJ1-1, with D perhaps TRBD1 (5 bases). V lost 0 bases, J lost 5 bases, and 14 bases lay in between. The length of the CDR3 is 15 residues. Looked up from germline, CDR1 is SGHRS and CDR2 is YFSETQ. The DNA of the CDR3 is TGCGCCAGCAGCTTGGCCAGGGCAGGGCTAACTGAAGCTTTCTTT. Protein sequence: CASSLARAGLTEAFF. Full variable domain (rest looked up from reference TRBV5-1 and TRBJ1-1): KAGVTQTPRYLIKTRGQQVTLSCSPISGHRSVSWYQQTPGQGLQFLFEYFSETQRNKGNFPGRFSGRQFSNSRSEMNVSTLELGDSALYLCASSLARAGLTEAFFGQGTRLTVV.

The chain is built from TRBV21-1 and TRBJ2-3; the D call TRBD2 from the table was never checked on the DNA. TRBV21-1 constitutes a pseudogene. CDR3 length: 14 residues. CDR3 amino acids: CARSGTRRTDTQYF. The CDR3 nucleotides are TGTGCCAGATCCGGGACTCGCCGCACAGATACGCAGTATTTT.

There are a few counts of this clonotype. V and J are TRBV6-5 and TRBJ2-7; D possibly corresponds to TRBD1 (5 bases). V dropped 4 bases and J dropped 1 base, with 11 bases sitting between them. The length of the CDR3 is 14 residues. Germline lookup yields CDR1 MNHEY and CDR2 SVGAGI. The CDR3 spells CASSSQSGSYEQYF. As DNA, the CDR3 is TGTGCCAGCAGTTCTCAGTCAGGGTCCTACGAGCAGTACTTC.

This clonotype was counted a few times. The rearrangement links TRBV6-5 to TRBJ2-4, with TRBD2 matching 12 bases. The germline V gene encodes CDR1 MNHEY and CDR2 SVGAGI. With V trimmed by 4 bases and J by 8 bases, 3 bases remained unmatched. This CDR3 is 14 amino acids long. CDR3 sequence: CASSSRTSGDIQYF. In nucleotides, the CDR3 is TGTGCCAGCAGTTCGCGGACTAGCGGGGACATTCAGTACTTC.

This clonotype was seen just once. The chain is built from TRBV6-9 and TRBJ1-5, with D tentatively TRBD1 (5 bases). Germline V gene sequence: CDR1 MNHGY, CDR2 SVAAGI. The CDR3 sequence is 13 residues long. Between the trimmed V and J ends, which lost 5 bases and 4 bases, there was a span of 9 bases. The CDR3 protein is CASSGTPNQPQHF. CDR3 DNA: TGTGCCAGCAGTGGGACTCCGAATCAGCCCCAGCATTTT.

This chain links TRBV6-6 with TRBJ2-1, with TRBD1 identical over 9 bases. There are 14 residues in the CDR3. Germline loops: CDR1 MNHNY, CDR2 SVGAGI (reference sequence). Trimming at V came to 6 bases and at J to 7 bases, leaving 7 bases not matched to a gene. CDR3 amino acids: CASRPGTGRNEQFF. The CDR3 DNA is TGTGCCAGCAGGCCCGGGACAGGGAGAAATGAGCAGTTCTTC.

In DNA form, the CDR3 reads TGTGCCAGCAAGGGACCCGTTCATCAAGAGACCCAGTACTTC. Its protein product is CASKGPVHQETQYF. The chain links TRBV25-1 to TRBJ2-5; D possibly matches TRBD1 or TRBD2 (5 bases each). Trimming cost V 7 bases and J 2 bases, with 14 bases left between them. This CDR3 contains 14 residues. CDR1 is MGHDK, CDR2 SYGVNS, per germline.

The rearrangement links TRBV27 to TRBJ2-3; TRBD1 matches 9 bases. This CDR3 has 17 amino acids. Germline trimming cut 5 bases from V and 0 bases from J; bases unmatched to any gene: 9. Germline lookup yields CDR1 MNHEY and CDR2 SMNVEV (reference sequence). CDR3 in amino acids: CASSDWTGVHSTDTQYF. CDR3 in DNA: TGTGCCAGCAGTGACTGGACAGGGGTCCATAGCACAGATACGCAGTATTTT.